Sequencing of this T cell receptor (beta chain) was carried out in a study of response to subunit inactivated influenza vaccine. Germline V gene sequence: CDR1 MGHDK, CDR2 SYGVNS. The CDR3 totals 14 residues. Trimming took 6 bases from V and 1 from J; bases not matched to a gene: 3. Study findings and constraints: Researchers suggested that each seasonal influenza vaccination recruits few new T cells.

TCRdb re-analysed the RT-PCR reads in MiXCR, keeping a single row per CDR3 protein. Among approximately 530,000 distinct CDR3 sequences listed, 7.5% to 8.5% were seen once. In this sample, this clonotype turned up a few times. Its antigen is unidentified. The source is a man in his fifties or sixties who received an inactivated influenza vaccine. V is TRBV25-1 and J is TRBJ1-1, with 9 positions matching TRBD1. Source: PBMCs from blood, taken around 25 months after vaccination. This CDR3 reads CASRGQGTNTEAFF. Here the CDR3 DNA reads TGTGCCAGCAGGGGACAGGGAACGAACACTGAAGCTTTCTTT.